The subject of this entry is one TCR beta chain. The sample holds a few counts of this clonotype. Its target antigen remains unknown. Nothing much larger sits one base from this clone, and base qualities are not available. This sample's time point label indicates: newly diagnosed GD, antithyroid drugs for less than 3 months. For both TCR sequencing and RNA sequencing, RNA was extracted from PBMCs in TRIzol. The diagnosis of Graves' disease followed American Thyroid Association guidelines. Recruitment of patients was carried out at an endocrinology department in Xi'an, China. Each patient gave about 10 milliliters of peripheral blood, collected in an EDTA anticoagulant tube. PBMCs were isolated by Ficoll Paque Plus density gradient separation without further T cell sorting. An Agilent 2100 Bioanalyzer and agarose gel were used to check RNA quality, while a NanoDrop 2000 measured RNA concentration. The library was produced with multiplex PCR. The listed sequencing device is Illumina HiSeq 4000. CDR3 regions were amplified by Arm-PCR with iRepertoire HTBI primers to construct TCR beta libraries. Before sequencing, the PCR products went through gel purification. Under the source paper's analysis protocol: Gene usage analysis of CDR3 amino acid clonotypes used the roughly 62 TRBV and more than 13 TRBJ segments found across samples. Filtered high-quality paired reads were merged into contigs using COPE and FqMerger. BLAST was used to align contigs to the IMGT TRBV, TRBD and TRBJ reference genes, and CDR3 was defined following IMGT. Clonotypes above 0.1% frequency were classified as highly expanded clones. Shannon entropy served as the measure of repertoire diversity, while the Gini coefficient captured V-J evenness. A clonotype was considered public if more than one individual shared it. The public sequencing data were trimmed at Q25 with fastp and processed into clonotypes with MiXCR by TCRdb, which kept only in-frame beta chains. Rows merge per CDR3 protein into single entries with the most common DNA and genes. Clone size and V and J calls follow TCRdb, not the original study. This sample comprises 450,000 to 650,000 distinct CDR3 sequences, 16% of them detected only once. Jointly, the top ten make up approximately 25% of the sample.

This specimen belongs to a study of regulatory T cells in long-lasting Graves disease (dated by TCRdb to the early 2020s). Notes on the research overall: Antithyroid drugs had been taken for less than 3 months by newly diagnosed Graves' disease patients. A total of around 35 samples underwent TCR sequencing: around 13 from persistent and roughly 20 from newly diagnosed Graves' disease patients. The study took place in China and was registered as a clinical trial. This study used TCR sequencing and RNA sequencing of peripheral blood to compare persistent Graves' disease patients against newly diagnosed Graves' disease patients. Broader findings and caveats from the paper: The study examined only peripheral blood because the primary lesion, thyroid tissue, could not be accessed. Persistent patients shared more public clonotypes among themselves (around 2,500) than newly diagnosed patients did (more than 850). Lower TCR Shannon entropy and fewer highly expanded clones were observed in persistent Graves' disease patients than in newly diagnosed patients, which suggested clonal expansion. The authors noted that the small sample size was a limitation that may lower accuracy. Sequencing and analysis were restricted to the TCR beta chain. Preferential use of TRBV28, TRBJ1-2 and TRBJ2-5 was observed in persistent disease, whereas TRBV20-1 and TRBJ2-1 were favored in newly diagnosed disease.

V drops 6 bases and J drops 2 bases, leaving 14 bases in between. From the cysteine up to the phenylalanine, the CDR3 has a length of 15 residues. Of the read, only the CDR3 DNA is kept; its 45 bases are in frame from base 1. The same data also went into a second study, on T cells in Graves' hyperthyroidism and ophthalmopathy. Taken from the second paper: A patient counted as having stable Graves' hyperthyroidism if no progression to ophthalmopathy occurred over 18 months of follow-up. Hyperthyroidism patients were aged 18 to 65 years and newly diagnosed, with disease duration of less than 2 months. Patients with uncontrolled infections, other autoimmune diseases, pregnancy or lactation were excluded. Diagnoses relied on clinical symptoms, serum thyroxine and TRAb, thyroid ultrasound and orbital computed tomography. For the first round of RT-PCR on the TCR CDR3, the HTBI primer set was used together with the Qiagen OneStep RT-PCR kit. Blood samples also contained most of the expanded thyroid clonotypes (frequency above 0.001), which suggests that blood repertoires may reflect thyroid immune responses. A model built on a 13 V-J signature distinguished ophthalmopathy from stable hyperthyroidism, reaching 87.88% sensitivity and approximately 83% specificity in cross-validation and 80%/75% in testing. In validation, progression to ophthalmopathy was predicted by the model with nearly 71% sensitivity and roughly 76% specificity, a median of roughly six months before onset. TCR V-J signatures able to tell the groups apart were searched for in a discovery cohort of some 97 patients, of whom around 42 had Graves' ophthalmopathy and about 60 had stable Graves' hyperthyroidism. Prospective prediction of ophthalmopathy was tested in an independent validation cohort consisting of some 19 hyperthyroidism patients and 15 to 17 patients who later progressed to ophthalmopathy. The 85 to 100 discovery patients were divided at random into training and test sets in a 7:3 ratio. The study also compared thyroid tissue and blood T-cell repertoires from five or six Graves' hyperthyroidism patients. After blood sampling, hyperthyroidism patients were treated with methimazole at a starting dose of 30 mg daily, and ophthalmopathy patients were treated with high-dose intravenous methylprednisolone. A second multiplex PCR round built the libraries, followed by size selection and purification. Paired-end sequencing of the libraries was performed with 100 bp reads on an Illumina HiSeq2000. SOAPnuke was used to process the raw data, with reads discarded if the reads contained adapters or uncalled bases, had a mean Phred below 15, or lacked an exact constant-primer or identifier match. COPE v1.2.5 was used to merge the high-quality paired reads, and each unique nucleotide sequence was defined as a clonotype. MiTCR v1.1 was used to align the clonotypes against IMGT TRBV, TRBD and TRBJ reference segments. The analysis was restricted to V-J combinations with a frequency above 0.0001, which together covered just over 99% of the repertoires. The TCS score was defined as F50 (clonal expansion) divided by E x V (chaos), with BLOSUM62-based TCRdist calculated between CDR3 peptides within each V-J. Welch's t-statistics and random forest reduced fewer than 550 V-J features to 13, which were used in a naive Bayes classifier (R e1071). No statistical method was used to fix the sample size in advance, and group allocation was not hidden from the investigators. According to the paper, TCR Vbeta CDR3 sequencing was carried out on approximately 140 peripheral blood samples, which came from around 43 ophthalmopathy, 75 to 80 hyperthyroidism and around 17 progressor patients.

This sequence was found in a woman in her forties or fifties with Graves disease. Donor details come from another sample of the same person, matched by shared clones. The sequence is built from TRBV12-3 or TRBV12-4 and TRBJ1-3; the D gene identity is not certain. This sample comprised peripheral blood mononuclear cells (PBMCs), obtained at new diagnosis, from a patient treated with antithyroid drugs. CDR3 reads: CASRTITPAGNTIYF. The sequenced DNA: TGTGCCAGCAGAACTATAACTCCGGCTGGAAACACCATATATTTT.